The TCR beta chain described here comes from a study of OX40 agonist ivuxolimab in advanced cancers. The protocol was immunoSEQ multiplex PCR, while the TCRdb copy is restricted to in-frame clones and leaves out a portion. Of tens of thousands of clones detected, 90% appear once; the ten largest clones hold about 0.3%. The CDR3 sequence is 15 residues long. Germline loops: CDR1 MNHEY, CDR2 SMNVEV (reference sequence). V dropped 7 bases and J dropped 2; count of bases not matched to a gene: 8. The specimen comprised CD4+ or CD8+ T cells sorted from blood, sampled in a trial of the OX40 agonist ivuxolimab. This rearrangement joins TRBV27 to TRBJ2-1; 7 bases map to TRBD1. The source is an adult with an advanced solid tumor such as melanoma, head and neck, liver or kidney cancer. Here the CDR3 DNA reads TGTGCCAGCATTTCAGGGGGACAGCCCTACAATGAGCAGTTCTTC. This sequence encodes CASISGGQPYNEQFF.